This entry lists 5 T cell receptor beta chains sequenced from one sample in a study of vaccination and CD4 T cells after COVID-19. The sample's treatment: roughly ten-day PBMC culture with coronavirus spike peptide pools or control peptides (ViraFEST assay). An Oncomine TCR Beta short-read assay was used to sequence the DNA from cultured CD4+ T cells. MiXCR was run by TCRdb on the PCR reads, yielding one entry per CDR3 protein. The top ten clones hold 10% to 13% of a sample with about 11,000 distinct CDR3 sequences, approximately 70% of them seen once. These TCRs' antigens remain unknown. The sample taken for sequencing was CD4+ T cells from blood, cultured in vitro. These receptor sequences come from a human donor who had recovered from COVID-19.

The rearrangement uses TRBV20-1 and TRBJ1-5; TRBD1 matches 7 bases. The trim removed 0 bases at V and 2 bases at J, leaving 1 base unmatched. The CDR3 runs 14 residues. Germline V gives CDR1 DFQATT, CDR2 SNEGSKA (reference sequence). The CDR3 sequence is CSARETGRNQPQHF. DNA for the CDR3: TGCAGTGCTAGAGAGACAGGGCGCAATCAGCCCCAGCATTTT.

The chain links TRBV21-1 to TRBJ2-4; TRBD2, the table's D call, lacks a check against the DNA. TRBV21-1 is a pseudogene locus. This CDR3 comprises 16 residues. The CDR3 nucleotides are TGTGCCAGCAGCAAAAGGACAAGCGTAGCCAAAAACATTCAGTACTTC. Encoded protein: CASSKRTSVAKNIQYF.

The V and J genes are TRBV7-3 and TRBJ2-3; D is possibly TRBD2 (6 bases). CDR3 length: 15 residues. V lost 5 bases and J 0 bases, leaving 12 bases between the germline ends. The V gene's germline CDR1 is SGHTA and CDR2 FQGTGA. The CDR3 is CASSPSVTSTDTQYF. CDR3 nucleotides: TGTGCCAGCAGCCCTAGCGTAACTAGCACAGATACGCAGTATTTT.

The gene calls are TRBV27 and TRBJ2-1; D possibly corresponds to TRBD2 (5 bases). Trimming cost V 8 bases and J 12 bases, with 20 bases left between them. The CDR3 is made up of 13 amino acids. Germline CDR1 is MNHEY and CDR2 is SMNVEV (reference sequence). CDR3 sequence: CASAGPTGHGQFF. DNA for the CDR3: TGTGCCAGCGCGGGTCCCACCGGTCACGGGCAGTTCTTC.

This rearrangement joins TRBV6-2 or TRBV6-3 to TRBJ1-5; no clear D gene. Looked up from germline, CDR1 is MNHEY and CDR2 is SVGEGT. There are 13 residues in the CDR3. The ends were cut back, 6 bases at V and 7 bases at J, with 13 bases in the middle. The CDR3 bases are TGTGCCAGCAGCTCCGTTTTGGGACAGCCCCAGCATTTT. Translation: CASSSVLGQPQHF.